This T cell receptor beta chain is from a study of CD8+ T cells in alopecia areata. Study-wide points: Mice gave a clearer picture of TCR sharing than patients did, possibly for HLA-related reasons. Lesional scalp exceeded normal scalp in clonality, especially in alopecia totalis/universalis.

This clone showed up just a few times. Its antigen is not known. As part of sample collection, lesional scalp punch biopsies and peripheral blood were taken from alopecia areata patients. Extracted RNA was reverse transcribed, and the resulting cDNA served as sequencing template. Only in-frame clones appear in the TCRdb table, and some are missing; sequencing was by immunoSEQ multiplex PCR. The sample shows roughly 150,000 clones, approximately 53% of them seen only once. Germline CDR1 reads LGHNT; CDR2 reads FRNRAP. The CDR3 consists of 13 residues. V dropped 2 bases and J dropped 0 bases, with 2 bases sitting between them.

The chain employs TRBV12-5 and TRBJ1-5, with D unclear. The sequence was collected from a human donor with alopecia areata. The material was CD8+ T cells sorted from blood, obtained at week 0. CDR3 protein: CASGLLSNQPQHF. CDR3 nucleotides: TGTGCTAGTGGTTTGCTTAGCAATCAGCCCCAGCATTTT.